This T cell receptor beta chain originates from a study of blood T cells in healthy people across ages. Study-level points and caveats: Strong correlation linked observed beta diversity and percent naive T cells.

Russia was home to the donors, healthy Caucasian individuals aged 6 to 90. Using a J-beta primer mix together with a sample-barcoded 5' primer, a second PCR was run for about 6 to 11 cycles. From the 5' RACE reads, TCRdb called clonotypes with MiXCR, one entry per CDR3 protein. The top ten hold more than 4% of the sample, which has some 1.5 million distinct CDR3 sequences, less than 45% seen once. About this clonotype itself: What it binds is not known.

The receptor's source is a woman aged 18-30 years in good health. Sequenced input: blood.

CDR3 protein: CASRTGGVPDTQYF. The CDR3, as DNA: TGTGCCAGTCGAACAGGGGGCGTTCCAGATACGCAGTATTTT. The chain carries TRBV19 and TRBJ2-3; 9 positions agree with TRBD1. The J segment lost 4 bases and the V segment lost 8 bases, leaving 7 bases of the junction unmatched. Germline V gene lookup returns CDR1 LNHDA and CDR2 SQIVND (reference sequence). This CDR3 is 14 amino acids long.